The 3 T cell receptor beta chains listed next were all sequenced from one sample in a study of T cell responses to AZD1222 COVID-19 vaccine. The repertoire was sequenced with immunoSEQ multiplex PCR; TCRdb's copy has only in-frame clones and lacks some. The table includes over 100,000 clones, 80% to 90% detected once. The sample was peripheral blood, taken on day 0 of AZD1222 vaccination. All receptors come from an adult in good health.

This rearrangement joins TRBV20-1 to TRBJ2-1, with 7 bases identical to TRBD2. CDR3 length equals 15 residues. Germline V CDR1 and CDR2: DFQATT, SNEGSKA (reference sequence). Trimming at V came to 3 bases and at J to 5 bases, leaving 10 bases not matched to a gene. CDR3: CSASTPGGRNNEQFF. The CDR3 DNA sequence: TGCAGTGCTAGTACCCCGGGGGGACGTAACAATGAGCAGTTCTTC.

The CDR3 sequence: CASSPGLTNEKLFF. The CDR3 DNA reads TGCGCCAGCAGCCCGGGCCTCACGAACGAAAAACTGTTTTTT. This sequence joins TRBV5-1 and TRBJ1-4; no clear D gene. Deletions cut 4 bases from V and 8 bases from J, with 15 bases between. The CDR3 extends over 14 amino acids. Per germline, CDR1 SGHRS and CDR2 YFSETQ.

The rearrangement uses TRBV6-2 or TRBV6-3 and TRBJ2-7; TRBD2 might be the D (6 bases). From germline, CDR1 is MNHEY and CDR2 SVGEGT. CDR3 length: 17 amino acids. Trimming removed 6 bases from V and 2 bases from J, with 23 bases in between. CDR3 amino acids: CASSPVRTIRGTYEQYF. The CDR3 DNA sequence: TGTGCCAGCAGCCCTGTGCGGACTATACGGGGAACCTACGAGCAGTACTTC.